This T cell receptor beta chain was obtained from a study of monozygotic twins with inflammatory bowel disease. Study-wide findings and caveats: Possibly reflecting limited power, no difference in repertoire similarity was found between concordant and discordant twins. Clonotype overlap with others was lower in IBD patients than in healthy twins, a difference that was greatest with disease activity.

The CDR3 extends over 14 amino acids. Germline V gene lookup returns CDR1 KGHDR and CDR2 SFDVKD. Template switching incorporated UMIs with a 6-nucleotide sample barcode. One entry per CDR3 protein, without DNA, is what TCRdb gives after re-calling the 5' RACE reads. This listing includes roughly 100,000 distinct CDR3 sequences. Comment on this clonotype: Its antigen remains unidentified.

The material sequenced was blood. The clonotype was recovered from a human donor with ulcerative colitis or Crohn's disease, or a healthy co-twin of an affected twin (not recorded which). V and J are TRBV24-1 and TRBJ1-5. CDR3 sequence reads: CATSVEGEDQPQHF.